This T cell receptor beta chain was sequenced in a study of T cell changes during pregnancy in multiple sclerosis. TCRdb's table, derived via immunoSEQ multiplex PCR, lists solely in-frame clones and lacks some. This sample has about 36,000 clones, with roughly nine tenths found just once. CDR1 and CDR2 (germline): KGHSH, LQKENI. Trimming stripped 3 bases from V and 6 bases from J, with 24 bases between. The length of the CDR3 is 18 residues. The material sequenced was CD4+ T cells from peripheral blood mononuclear cells, taken after pregnancy. The clonotype originates from a female donor with multiple sclerosis, enrolled in a pregnancy study. The chain combines TRBV18 with TRBJ2-1, with D perhaps TRBD2 (5 bases). The CDR3 spells CASSPTLQRLLSSNEQFF. The CDR3 coding sequence is TGTGCCAGCTCACCTACTCTCCAGCGGCTCCTGAGTAGCAATGAGCAGTTCTTC.